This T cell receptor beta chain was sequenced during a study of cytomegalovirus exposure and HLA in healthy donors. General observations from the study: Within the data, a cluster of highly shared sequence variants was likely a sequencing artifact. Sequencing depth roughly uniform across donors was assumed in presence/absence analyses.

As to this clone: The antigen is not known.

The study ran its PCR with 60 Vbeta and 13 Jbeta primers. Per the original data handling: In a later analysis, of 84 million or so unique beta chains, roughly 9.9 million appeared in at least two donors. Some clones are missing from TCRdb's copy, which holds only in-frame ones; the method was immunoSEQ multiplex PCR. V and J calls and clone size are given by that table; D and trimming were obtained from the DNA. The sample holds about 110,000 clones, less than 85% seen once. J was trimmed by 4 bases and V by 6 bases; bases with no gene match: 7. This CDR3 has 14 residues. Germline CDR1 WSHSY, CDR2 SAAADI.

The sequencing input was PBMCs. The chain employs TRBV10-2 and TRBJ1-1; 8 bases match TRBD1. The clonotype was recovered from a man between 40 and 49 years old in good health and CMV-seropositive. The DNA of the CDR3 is TGCGCCAGCAGAGGGGACAGGTTATTCACTGAAGCTTTCTTT. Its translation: CASRGDRLFTEAFF.